Following are 16 T cell receptor beta chains from one sample sequenced in a study of cytomegalovirus exposure and HLA in healthy donors. PCR involved 60 Vbeta and 13 Jbeta primers. The repertoire was sequenced with immunoSEQ multiplex PCR; TCRdb's copy has only in-frame clones and lacks some. The data show 110,000 or so clones, roughly 70% seen once. The sequenced sample consisted of PBMCs. All receptors derive from a man aged 18 to 35 in good health and CMV-seropositive.

This chain connects TRBV5-6 to TRBJ2-2; 7 bases align to TRBD1. Trimming removed 4 bases from V and 2 bases from J; junction bases left unmatched: 5. Germline V lookup: CDR1 SGHDT, CDR2 YYEEEE. The CDR3 loop spans 15 amino acids. CDR3 in amino acids: CASSPGTANTGELFF. The CDR3 region has the DNA TGTGCCAGCAGCCCCGGGACAGCTAACACCGGGGAGCTGTTTTTT.

The chain is built from TRBV29-1 and TRBJ2-5; 8 nucleotides line up with TRBD2. Germline values: CDR1 SQVTM, CDR2 ANQGSEA. Trimming cost V 2 bases and J 4 bases; bases outside gene matches: 3. CDR3 length equals 13 residues. CDR3 sequence: CSVERGGLETQYF. The CDR3 DNA reads TGCAGCGTTGAACGGGGGGGCCTAGAGACCCAGTACTTC.

This chain connects TRBV2 to TRBJ2-1; no clear D gene. This CDR3 spans 14 amino acids. The germline V gene has CDR1 SNHLY and CDR2 FYNNEI. Trimming shortened V by 5 bases and J by 0 bases, and 8 bases separated the two germline ends. The CDR3 DNA follows: TGTGCCAGCAGTCCCTCGAGCTCCTACAATGAGCAGTTCTTC. It translates to CASSPSSSYNEQFF.

This chain links TRBV6-5 with TRBJ1-6; unclear D gene. The CDR3 totals 16 residues. Germline CDR1 is MNHEY and CDR2 is SVGAGI. Between the trimmed V and J ends, which lost 0 bases and 9 bases, there was a span of 15 bases. Written as DNA, the CDR3 is TGTGCCAGCAGTTACTCACCCCCAACGTTCGGTTCACCCCTCCACTTT. Translation gives CASSYSPPTFGSPLHF.

This chain connects TRBV28 to TRBJ1-6; TRBD1 aligns across 8 bases. This CDR3 has 15 amino acids. V gave up 6 bases and J gave up 7 bases; unmatched junction bases: 8. The germline CDR1 and CDR2 sequences are MDHEN and SYDVKM. CDR3 loop: CASRQRTGPNSPLHF. The CDR3 nucleotides are TGTGCCAGCAGACAGCGGACAGGGCCCAATTCACCCCTCCACTTT.

CDR3 coding DNA: TGTGCCAGCAGTGGGTCGTTCCTAGCTAACTATGGCTACACCTTC. As protein: CASSGSFLANYGYTF. V and J are TRBV2 and TRBJ1-2; no clear D gene. Per the germline V gene, CDR1 is SNHLY and CDR2 is FYNNEI. This CDR3 has 15 amino acids. V was clipped by 4 bases and J by 0 bases, with 12 bases between them. Full variable domain (missing parts from reference TRBV2 and TRBJ1-2): EPEVTQTPSHQVTQMGQEVILRCVPISNHLYFYWYRQILGQKVEFLVSFYNNEISEKSEIFDDQFSVERPDGSNFTLKIRSTKLEDSAMYFCASSGSFLANYGYTFGSGTRLTVV.

The chain is built from TRBV13 and TRBJ2-2; D gene uncertain. Germline V gene sequence: CDR1 PRHDT, CDR2 FYEKMQ (reference sequence). Trimming stripped 5 bases from V and 5 bases from J, with 18 bases between. The CDR3 is 16 amino acids. CDR3 DNA: TGTGCCAGCAGCCCCCCCAGAGGAACAATGACCGGGGAGCTGTTTTTT. Protein product: CASSPPRGTMTGELFF. The entire variable domain, with the rest obtained from reference TRBV13 and TRBJ2-2, is as follows: AAGVIQSPRHLIKEKRETATLKCYPIPRHDTVYWYQQGPGQDPQFLISFYEKMQSDKGSIPDRFSAQQFSDYHSELNMSSLELGDSALYFCASSPPRGTMTGELFFGEGSRLTVL.

This clone was counted only a few times. The CDR3 DNA is TGTGCCAGCAGTGTGGGACAGCTAAGCAATCAGCCCCAGCATTTT. This encodes CASSVGQLSNQPQHF. The rearrangement links TRBV2 to TRBJ1-5, with TRBD1 matching over 7 bases. The CDR3 is made up of 15 amino acids. Germline trimming cut 4 bases from V and 1 base from J; bases unmatched to any gene: 4. CDR1 and CDR2 from the germline V gene are SNHLY and FYNNEI.

The chain has TRBV2 and TRBJ2-7; 9 nucleotides align to TRBD1. The CDR3 has 14 residues. After removal of 8 bases from V and 7 bases from J, the junction contained 12 bases not matched to a gene. Germline CDR1 is SNHLY and CDR2 is FYNNEI. CDR3 DNA: TGTGCCAGCGCCGTGGAACAGGGGGCGCATGAGCAGTACTTC. Protein product: CASAVEQGAHEQYF.

V gene TRBV7-9 combines with J gene TRBJ2-5, with D perhaps matching TRBD1 (6 bases). The germline V and J ends were trimmed by 1 base and 1 base, with 7 bases remaining between them. The CDR3 extends over 14 amino acids. Germline V gives CDR1 SEHNR, CDR2 FQNEAQ (reference sequence). CDR3 DNA: TGTGCCAGCAGCTTAGACAGGGCCCAAGAGACCCAGTACTTC. Its protein is CASSLDRAQETQYF.

This rearrangement joins TRBV18 to TRBJ2-7, with D perhaps matching TRBD1 (6 bases). Germline V gene data show CDR1 as KGHSH and CDR2 as LQKENI. The CDR3 covers 14 residues. V was trimmed by 2 bases and J by 5 bases, leaving 13 bases between them. The CDR3 nucleotides read TGTGCCAGCTCACCAAGTACAGGGTATAACGAGCAGTACGTC. It codes for CASSPSTGYNEQYV.

This rearrangement joins TRBV11-2 to TRBJ2-7, with D unresolved. The CDR3 runs to 14 residues. The germline V gene encodes CDR1 SGHAT and CDR2 FQNNGV. V was cut by 4 bases and J by 2 bases, with 12 bases left in between. The CDR3 protein is CASSSVVATYEQYF. The CDR3 nucleotides are TGTGCCAGCAGCTCAGTGGTTGCAACCTACGAGCAGTACTTC.

About this clone: It is likely a read error, because the conserved phenylalanine at the end of the CDR3 is missing. The chain is built from TRBV5-1 and TRBJ2-7; D is undetermined. The CDR3 runs 13 residues. From germline, CDR1 is SGHRS and CDR2 YFSETQ. The DNA of the CDR3 is TGCGCGTCCGGGTGGAGTCCTCCCTACGAGCAGTACCTC. Translation: CASGWSPPYEQYL.

The rearrangement uses TRBV28 and TRBJ1-4; 8 nucleotides align to TRBD1. Per germline, CDR1 MDHEN and CDR2 SYDVKM. The CDR3 is 19 residues long. Trimming cost V 4 bases and J 3 bases; bases outside gene matches: 16. The CDR3 is CASSSNWDRSSNPNEKLFF. In DNA, the CDR3 is TGTGCCAGCAGTTCGAACTGGGACAGGAGTTCTAATCCTAATGAAAAACTGTTTTTT.

The table lists this clone with a few counts. The gene calls are TRBV5-1 and TRBJ1-1; D unclear. Trimming removed 4 bases at V and 1 base at J, with 11 bases between. Germline values: CDR1 SGHRS, CDR2 YFSETQ. The CDR3 runs 14 residues. CDR3: CASSLSAGNTEAFF. CDR3 DNA sequence: TGCGCCAGCAGCCTCTCTGCAGGGAACACTGAAGCTTTCTTT.

This clone was seen more than once but under ten times. This rearrangement joins TRBV13 to TRBJ1-2; 7 bases agree with TRBD1. Looked up from germline, CDR1 is PRHDT and CDR2 is FYEKMQ (reference sequence). Trimming removed 3 bases from V and 8 bases from J; junction bases left unmatched: 15. The CDR3 is made up of 16 amino acids. For the CDR3, the DNA is TGTGCCAGCAGCTTCGAGAAGACCGGGACAGCGGCCGGCTACACCTTC. Amino acids: CASSFEKTGTAAGYTF.